This is a list of T cell receptor beta chains from one sample in a study of T cell responses to AZD1222 COVID-19 vaccine. Method: immunoSEQ multiplex PCR; TCRdb's copy keeps in-frame clones and lacks some. The data show 110,000 to 150,000 clones, with 80% to 90% seen just once and 7.5% to 8.5% held by the top ten. The starting material was peripheral blood, obtained on day 0 of AZD1222 vaccination. All receptors come from an adult in good health. The CDR3 runs from the conserved cysteine through the conserved F or W. Not every row has a clone size; where given, it reads once, few, many or a size class.

v_gene,abundance,CDR3aa
TRBV5-1,-,CASSKEVPSRSGANVLTF
TRBV12-3/TRBV12-4,-,CASSLRMGTEAFF
TRBV2,-,CASSEARGYEQFF
TRBV6-6,-,CASSKPTGGEAEAFF
TRBV27,-,CASGQASYEQYF
TRBV30,-,CAWSVSASGYNEQFF
TRBV7-9,few,CASSPGTSVREQYF
TRBV19,-,CASSKRLVRGGNTDTQYF
TRBV6-5,-,CASRVTQVPEQYF
TRBV27,-,CASSPGTGNSGNTIYF
TRBV7-2,-,CASSLLGTAAEAFF
TRBV2,-,CASSEPSGANVLTF
TRBV29-1,-,CSVARSGEKLFF
TRBV30,-,CASSGTGPNTGELFF
TRBV2,-,CASNNRDSHNEQFF
TRBV18,-,CASSPRAGYEQYF
TRBV11-2,-,CASSLFHGNSPLHF
TRBV5-1,-,CASSLGGSTDTQYF
TRBV6-5,-,CASRGSNTDTQYF
TRBV3-1/TRBV3-2,-,CASSLGQGVDSPLHF
TRBV3-1/TRBV3-2,-,CATGLLSGANVLTF
TRBV19,-,CATTEQGRGGYTF
TRBV9,-,CASSPPPRGGLVTGELFF
TRBV27,once,CASSTGSGGITYNEQFF
TRBV5-1,-,CASSFTPVQASNNSPLHF
TRBV5-1,-,CASSLGTGAIGETQYF